What follows is one T cell receptor (beta chain) and its context. Time point in this sample: after dendritic cell vaccination, including at tumor progression/relapse. The data belong to a study of glioma-infiltrating T cells after dendritic cell vaccination. Across the study: At biweekly intervals, patients got three intradermal dendritic cell vaccine injections.

Trimming cost V 2 bases and J 2 bases, with 13 bases left between them. This CDR3 has 15 residues. The V gene's germline CDR1 is SGHDN and CDR2 FVKESK. Profiling relied on immunoSEQ multiplex PCR, and the TCRdb table lists in-frame clones only, not all of them. The profile covers fewer than 75,000 clones, with 85% appearing a single time and roughly 9% taken by the ten largest. V and J are TRBV14 and TRBJ2-7, with D tentatively TRBD1 (5 bases). Here the sequenced sample was blood, taken after dendritic cell vaccination. This clonotype was sampled from a human donor with glioblastoma. CDR3 loop: CASSQLPQGTYEQYF. The CDR3 DNA reads TGTGCCAGCAGCCAACTCCCTCAGGGAACCTACGAGCAGTACTTC.